These T cell receptor beta chains were read from a single sample in a study of STAT3 mutations in large granular lymphocyte leukemia. The method was immunoSEQ multiplex PCR; TCRdb's version includes in-frame clones alone and lacks a portion of them. The sample yields tens of thousands of clones, roughly 84% seen once. Sample: PBMCs. The receptors were gathered from a human donor with T large granular lymphocyte leukemia. Some clones in this sample may be carry-over from other donors' samples. Both conserved end residues are part of each CDR3. The D gene is left open where the match is weak. The size field is filled for only some rows; it gives once, few, many or a size class.

clone size	V gene	D gene	J gene	CDR3 protein	CDR3 DNA
NA	TRBV7-9	TRBD1	TRBJ1-2	CASSFGTAKGGYTF	TGTGCCAGCAGCTTCGGGACAGCAAAGGGTGGCTACACCTTC
NA	TRBV5-8	TRBD1	TRBJ2-7	CASSPGRQGGLVVQYF	TGTGCCAGCAGCCCAGGGAGACAGGGGGGCCTTGTGGTGCAGTACTTC
NA	TRBV9	NA	TRBJ2-7	CASSVAGSGNEQYF	TGTGCCAGCAGCGTAGCTGGTTCGGGGAACGAGCAGTACTTC
NA	TRBV5-1	NA	TRBJ2-5	CASSYQGTQETQYF	TGCGCCAGCAGTTATCAGGGGACTCAAGAGACCCAGTACTTC
NA	TRBV5-1	NA	TRBJ2-1	CASSLEASSNEQFF	TGCGCCAGCAGCTTGGAGGCTAGCAGCAATGAGCAGTTCTTC
NA	TRBV7-6	NA	TRBJ2-7	CASSPGAYEQYF	TGTGCCAGCAGCCCGGGGGCCTACGAGCAGTACTTC
NA	TRBV2	NA	TRBJ1-1	CASNRITTEAFF	TGTGCCAGTAACAGGATTACCACTGAAGCTTTCTTT
NA	TRBV28	NA	TRBJ2-6	CASSSGGAGANVLTF	TGTGCCAGCAGTTCCGGAGGGGCTGGGGCCAACGTCCTGACTTTC
once	TRBV19	NA	TRBJ2-7	CASSGGKDRRAGQYF	TGTGCCAGTAGTGGAGGCAAGGACCGCCGCGCGGGGCAGTACTTC
NA	TRBV5-6	NA	TRBJ2-5	CASSLRVQETQYF	TGTGCCAGCAGCTTGCGGGTCCAAGAGACCCAGTACTTC